The 22 T cell receptor beta chains presented below share a single source sample, sequenced in a study of blood T cells in healthy people across ages. For the second PCR, which ran for roughly 6 to 12 cycles, a sample-barcoded 5' primer and a J-beta primer mix were used. TCRdb recomputed calls from the 5' RACE reads with MiXCR, one row per CDR3 protein. The sample lists about 900,000 distinct CDR3 sequences; about 48% were seen once. Sequenced: blood. The receptors were gathered from a young man in good health.

J is TRBJ2-7 and V is TRBV7-9; D is unresolved. V lost 5 bases and J 3 bases, leaving 11 bases between the germline ends. The V gene's germline CDR1 is SEHNR and CDR2 FQNEAQ (reference sequence). The CDR3 length is 13 residues. CDR3 nucleotide sequence: TGTGCCAGCAGCACCAGTATTAGCTACGAGCAGTACTTC. Translating it yields CASSTSISYEQYF. Looking up the rest from reference TRBV7-9 and TRBJ2-7 gives the full variable domain: DTGVSQNPRHKITKRGQNVTFRCDPISEHNRLYWYRQTLGQGPEFLTYFQNEAQLEKSRLLSDRFSAERPKGSFSTLEIQRTEQGDSAMYLCASSTSISYEQYFGPGTRLTVT.

This clonotype was detected once. This chain links TRBV11-2 with TRBJ1-1; 7 bases line up with TRBD1. The V gene's germline CDR1 is SGHAT and CDR2 FQNNGV. CDR3 length: 13 amino acids. V lost 3 bases and J lost 7; bases outside the gene matches: 5. DNA of the CDR3: TGTGCCAGCAGCTTCCTCCGGGACAGTGAAGCTTTCTTT. Translating it yields CASSFLRDSEAFF.

The chain employs TRBV5-5 and TRBJ2-6; 8 positions match TRBD1. Germline lookup yields CDR1 SGHKS and CDR2 YYEKEE (reference sequence). J lost 4 bases, V lost 4 bases, and 4 bases had no gene match. The CDR3 runs 15 residues. This CDR3 reads CASSPGQAGANVLTF. The CDR3 nucleotides read TGTGCCAGCAGCCCGGGACAGGCCGGGGCCAACGTCCTGACTTTC.

This clonotype was seen more than once but under ten times. The chain joins TRBV6-5 to TRBJ1-2; D remains ambiguous. This CDR3 spans 13 amino acids. In germline, CDR1 is MNHEY, CDR2 SVGAGI. Trimming took 7 bases from V and 3 from J, leaving 12 bases between them. The CDR3 loop reads CASKVGGHYGYTF. DNA for the CDR3: TGTGCCAGCAAGGTTGGAGGTCACTATGGCTACACCTTC.

This clonotype was seen just once. At one boundary the junction diverges from the germline segment, which might be a read error. This sequence joins TRBV10-3 and TRBJ2-1, with D hard to call. The CDR3 has 14 residues. The germline V gene has CDR1 ENHRY and CDR2 SYGVKD. CDR3 loop: CVISDWSSYNEQFF. In DNA, the CDR3 is TGTGTCATCAGTGACTGGAGCTCCTACAATGAGCAGTTCTTC.

The chain has TRBV20-1 and TRBJ2-7, with 7 bases matching TRBD2. Trimming at V came to 5 bases and at J to 0 bases, leaving 7 bases not matched to a gene. The germline V gene has CDR1 DFQATT and CDR2 SNEGSKA (reference sequence). This CDR3 contains 14 residues. The CDR3 sequence: CSALPGGGSYEQYF. In DNA, the CDR3 is TGCAGTGCTCTCCCGGGGGGTGGCTCCTACGAGCAGTACTTC.

The chain recombines TRBV9 with TRBJ1-2; D gene unclear. CDR1 is SGDLS, CDR2 YYNGEE, per germline. CDR3 length equals 14 residues. V lost 0 bases to trimming and J lost 2 bases, with 8 bases between them. CDR3 sequence reads: CASSVVSGNYGYTF. The CDR3 DNA reads TGTGCCAGCAGCGTAGTAAGTGGGAACTATGGCTACACCTTC.

The chain is built from TRBV9 and TRBJ1-5; the D is unclear. Trimming stripped 2 bases from V and 7 bases from J, with 16 bases between. This CDR3 has 15 residues. CDR1 and CDR2 (germline): SGDLS, YYNGEE. CDR3 in amino acids: CASSVEGGGGQPQHF. As DNA, the CDR3 is TGTGCCAGCAGCGTTGAGGGAGGAGGTGGACAGCCCCAGCATTTT.

V and J are TRBV25-1 and TRBJ1-2; 7 positions match TRBD1. Unmatched junction bases numbered 5, after V lost 3 bases and J lost 4 bases. This CDR3 region has 14 residues. Germline CDR1 MGHDK, CDR2 SYGVNS. This chain's CDR3 is CASSEGDRTYGYTF. CDR3 sequence (DNA): TGTGCCAGCAGTGAGGGGGACAGAACCTATGGCTACACCTTC.

This chain links TRBV29-1 with TRBJ1-2; tentative D call: TRBD1 (5 bases). This CDR3 has 13 amino acids. Germline CDR1 reads SQVTM; CDR2 reads ANQGSEA. Trimming left V 0 bases short and J 9 bases short, with 14 bases between. The CDR3 DNA is TGCAGCGTTGAAGATCCCAGGGTCGTTCGCTACACCTTC. Residues: CSVEDPRVVRYTF.

This clonotype appeared a single time. The DNA of the CDR3 is TGTGCCAGCAGCGTAGGGATGGGGGACAATGAGCAGTACTTC. It translates to CASSVGMGDNEQYF. This chain links TRBV7-3 with TRBJ2-5; D is perhaps TRBD1 (6 bases). Trimming removed 5 bases from V and 11 bases from J, with 21 bases in between. Per germline, CDR1 SGHTA and CDR2 FQGTGA. This CDR3 has 14 residues. The full variable domain, with the rest looked up from reference TRBV7-3 and TRBJ2-5, is GAGVSQTPSNKVTEKGKYVELRCDPISGHTALYWYRQSLGQGPEFLIYFQGTGAADDSGLPNDRFFAVRPEGSVSTLKIQRTERGDSAVYLCASSVGMGDNEQYFGPGTRLLVL.

The CDR3 region is CASSFRTAVLNYGYTF. The CDR3 DNA follows: TGTGCCAGCAGCTTTCGAACGGCAGTGCTTAACTATGGCTACACCTTC. The chain uses TRBV5-8 and TRBJ1-2; no firm D call. From germline, CDR1 is SGHTS and CDR2 YDEGEE. The CDR3 runs 16 residues. V was pared by 2 bases and J by 1 base, with 15 bases between.

The J gene is TRBJ2-1, the V gene TRBV10-3, with 9 bases that match TRBD1. Germline V lookup: CDR1 ENHRY, CDR2 SYGVKD. The ends lost 3 bases at V and 5 bases at J; junction bases unmatched: 5. The CDR3 extends over 15 amino acids. CDR3 sequence (DNA): TGTGCCATCAGTGATGCCGGGACAGGGCACAATGAGCAGTTCTTC. This codes for CAISDAGTGHNEQFF.

The rearrangement links TRBV12-3 or TRBV12-4 to TRBJ1-2; D is ambiguous. V was trimmed by 6 bases and J by 1 base, leaving 18 bases between them. The CDR3 is made up of 16 amino acids. Here the CDR3 reads CASSPPSRLNNYGYTF. For the CDR3, the DNA is TGTGCCAGCAGCCCCCCCTCTCGACTGAATAACTATGGCTACACCTTC.

This clonotype was detected only a few times. The chain links TRBV20-1 to TRBJ1-2; TRBD1 might be the D (6 bases). Trimming stripped 5 bases from V and 5 bases from J, with 18 bases between. This CDR3 comprises 14 residues. Germline loops: CDR1 DFQATT, CDR2 SNEGSKA (reference sequence). CDR3 protein: CSAQDTGTEYGYTF. The CDR3 DNA reads as TGCAGTGCTCAGGATACAGGGACGGAGTATGGCTACACCTTC.

The gene calls are TRBV3-1 and TRBJ1-6, with unresolved D. The germline CDR1 and CDR2 sequences are LGHDT and YNNKEL (reference sequence). Trimming shortened V by 1 base and J by 7 bases, and 5 bases separated the two germline ends. The CDR3 has 13 amino acids. CDR3 loop: CASSQAKNSPLHF. CDR3 nucleotide sequence: TGTGCCAGCAGCCAAGCGAAGAATTCACCCCTCCACTTT.

Only a few counts were recorded for this clonotype. CDR3 DNA sequence: TGTGCCAGCAGCGACCACAGTGATGCTAACTATGGCTACACCTTC. It translates to CASSDHSDANYGYTF. The chain couples TRBV7-2 to TRBJ1-2; no firm D call. The CDR3 has 15 amino acids. From germline, CDR1 is SGHTA and CDR2 FQGNSA. V gave up 5 bases and J gave up 0 bases, with 13 bases separating them.

This clonotype was recorded at least ten times. This sequence joins TRBV27 and TRBJ2-1; a possible D gene is TRBD2 (5 bases). CDR3 length equals 14 residues. Germline V gene lookup returns CDR1 MNHEY and CDR2 SMNVEV (reference sequence). With 6 bases removed from V and 8 bases from J, the gap between germline ends came to 17 bases. The CDR3 DNA follows: TGTGCCAGCAGGCCTACTGAGAGCGGCGATGAGCAGTTCTTC. Its translation: CASRPTESGDEQFF.

The V and J genes are TRBV27 and TRBJ1-1; tentatively, D is TRBD1 (5 bases). This CDR3 has 11 residues. From germline, CDR1 is MNHEY and CDR2 SMNVEV (reference sequence). V gave up 11 bases and J gave up 8 bases, with 15 bases separating them. CDR3 nucleotide sequence: TGTGCCGTTGGGGCAGCGCCCGAAGCTTTCTTT. It translates to CAVGAAPEAFF.

The rearrangement joins TRBV7-2 to TRBJ1-6; D unresolved. Germline lookup yields CDR1 SGHTA and CDR2 FQGNSA. The CDR3 totals 16 residues. V was pared by 4 bases and J by 0 bases, with 10 bases between. CDR3 protein: CASSSQMSSYNSPLHF. The CDR3 region has the DNA TGTGCCAGCAGCTCCCAAATGAGCTCCTATAATTCACCCCTCCACTTT.

CDR3 nucleotides: TGTGCCACCAGGCCAAAAGCTCGCAGGGCCTATGGCTACACCTTC. Its protein product is CATRPKARRAYGYTF. This chain joins TRBV24-1 and TRBJ1-2; possibly TRBD1 for D (5 bases). Trimming shortened V by 7 bases and J by 4 bases, and 18 bases separated the two germline ends. This CDR3 contains 15 residues. Germline-derived CDR1 and CDR2 are KGHDR and SFDVKD.

Notes on this clonotype: One junction end does not reproduce the germline sequence, and a read error may be involved. The gene calls are TRBV5-1 and TRBJ2-3; D is possibly TRBD2 (6 bases). Germline V gene data show CDR1 as SGHRS and CDR2 as YFSETQ. CDR3 size: 15 residues. CDR3 nucleotides: TGCGCCAGCAGTAATAGAGTGGGAGGCACGGATACGCAGTATTTT. Translation gives CASSNRVGGTDTQYF.